This TCR beta chain came from a study of T cells in Graves' hyperthyroidism and ophthalmopathy. Overall study context: Peripheral blood sampling occurred at initial diagnosis, before any treatment. Study-wide points: Before onset, by a median of around 6.1 months, the model predicted ophthalmopathy.

RNA transcripts gave rise to amplified TCR beta CDR3 regions. The TCR CDR3 first-round RT-PCR relied on the HTBI primer set. TCRdb re-called the multiplex PCR reads with MiXCR, one entry per CDR3 protein. The sample lists approximately 600,000 distinct CDR3 sequences; less than 25% were seen once. V was clipped by 6 bases and J by 4 bases; unmatched bases: 15. CDR1 is SGHRS, CDR2 YFSETQ, per germline. The CDR3 has 17 residues. Of note for this clonotype: The antigen is undetermined. A read error may be the cause here, since a much bigger clone is one base away.

About 10 ml fresh peripheral blood yielded the PBMCs. The chain employs TRBV5-1 and TRBJ2-1, with 8 positions matching TRBD2. The sequence was obtained from a young man with Graves' ophthalmopathy. Material: blood. CDR3 DNA sequence: TGCGCCAGCAAAAACCGGGAGGGCTCCACCCCGTACAATGAGCAGTTCTTC. Protein: CASKNREGSTPYNEQFF. Looking up the rest from reference TRBV5-1 and TRBJ2-1 gives the full variable domain: KAGVTQTPRYLIKTRGQQVTLSCSPISGHRSVSWYQQTPGQGLQFLFEYFSETQRNKGNFPGRFSGRQFSNSRSEMNVSTLELGDSALYLCASKNREGSTPYNEQFFGPGTRLTVL.